Shown below are 20 T cell receptor beta chains from a single sample sequenced in a study of OX40 agonist ivuxolimab in advanced cancers. The data were produced by immunoSEQ multiplex PCR, yet TCRdb's version contains in-frame clones alone and is incomplete. The table has fewer than 130,000 clones, more than 70% seen once; the top ten hold around 0.26%. The sequenced sample was CD4+ or CD8+ T cells sorted from blood, obtained in a trial of the OX40 agonist ivuxolimab. These receptors all stem from an adult with an advanced solid tumor such as melanoma, head and neck, liver or kidney cancer.

The rearrangement joins TRBV30 to TRBJ1-3; D is unresolved. Per germline, CDR1 GTSNPN and CDR2 SVGIG (reference sequence). The germline V and J ends were trimmed by 2 bases and 2 bases, with 13 bases remaining between them. There are 15 residues in the CDR3. CDR3 in DNA: TGTGCCTGGAGTTTGGGGAATGGGCCTGGAAACACCATATATTTT. Residues: CAWSLGNGPGNTIYF.

The rearrangement links TRBV30 to TRBJ1-5; 10 positions match TRBD1. The CDR3 is made up of 16 amino acids. Per germline, CDR1 GTSNPN and CDR2 SVGIG (reference sequence). Trimming took 2 bases from V and 4 from J; bases not matched to a gene: 8. As DNA, the CDR3 is TGTGCCTGGAGTCGGGGATCGGGACAGGGGAATCAGCCCCAGCATTTT. It is translated as CAWSRGSGQGNQPQHF.

This clone is a singleton in its sample. The chain links TRBV7-3 to TRBJ1-2; no clear D. CDR1 is SGHTA, CDR2 FQGTGA, per germline. CDR3 size: 13 residues. The ends were cut back, 1 base at V and 0 bases at J, with 3 bases in the middle. The CDR3 loop reads CASSLNPNYGYTF. The DNA of the CDR3 is TGTGCCAGCAGCTTAAACCCTAACTATGGCTACACCTTC.

The chain combines TRBV7-3 with TRBJ2-2; no definite D call. CDR1 is SGHTA, CDR2 FQGTGA, per germline. CDR3 length: 14 amino acids. Trimming shortened V by 3 bases and J by 7 bases, and 12 bases separated the two germline ends. CDR3: CASSFNPRSGELFF. CDR3 bases: TGTGCCAGCAGCTTTAACCCAAGGAGCGGGGAGCTGTTTTTT.

Turning to this clone: Other nucleotide sequences in the sample specify the same CDR3. The V and J genes are TRBV6-5 and TRBJ2-7, with 10 positions matching TRBD2. This CDR3 contains 16 residues. The J segment lost 3 bases and the V segment lost 0 bases, leaving 5 bases of the junction unmatched. The germline V gene encodes CDR1 MNHEY and CDR2 SVGAGI. The CDR3 DNA reads TGTGCCAGCAGTTACTCGAGGGCTAGCGGGAGCTACGAGCAGTACTTC. This codes for CASSYSRASGSYEQYF.

The chain couples TRBV4-3 to TRBJ1-2; D is unclear. V was cut by 0 bases and J by 2 bases, with 4 bases left in between. This CDR3 spans 13 amino acids. Germline loops: CDR1 LGHNA, CDR2 YSLEER. This CDR3 is CASSQELNYGYTF. CDR3 coding DNA: TGCGCCAGCAGCCAAGAGTTAAACTATGGCTACACCTTC.

V and J are TRBV11-2 and TRBJ2-7; 7 bases fit TRBD2. The CDR3 extends over 15 amino acids. V was pared by 4 bases and J by 5 bases, with 11 bases of the junction left unmatched. Germline lookup yields CDR1 SGHAT and CDR2 FQNNGV. This CDR3 reads CASSSTSRVLHEQYF. In DNA, the CDR3 is TGTGCCAGCAGCTCGACTAGCAGGGTGTTACACGAGCAGTACTTC. The full variable domain, in which reference TRBV11-2 and TRBJ2-7 provide the parts outside the CDR3, is EAGVAQSPRYKIIEKRQSVAFWCNPISGHATLYWYQQILGQGPKLLIQFQNNGVVDDSQLPKDRFSAERLKGVDSTLKIQPAKLEDSAVYLCASSSTSRVLHEQYFGPGTRLTVT.

V usage is TRBV5-1 and J usage is TRBJ1-1; 7 bases are shared with TRBD1. Trimming cost V 2 bases and J 1 base; bases outside gene matches: 8. The CDR3 has 16 amino acids. Per the germline V gene, CDR1 is SGHRS and CDR2 is YFSETQ. CDR3 nucleotides: TGCGCCAGCAGCTTCCGAATTACAGGGGAGAACACTGAAGCTTTCTTT. As protein: CASSFRITGENTEAFF.

J is TRBJ1-1 and V is TRBV29-1; D is unresolved. The V end was cut by 0 bases, the J end by 9 bases, with 5 bases between. CDR3 size: 10 residues. CDR1 and CDR2 (germline): SQVTM, ANQGSEA. The CDR3 sequence is CSVEDSKAFF. CDR3 nucleotides: TGCAGCGTTGAAGACTCGAAAGCTTTCTTT.

The chain's CDR3 is CASSIAGAGYTF. The CDR3 DNA reads as TGTGCCAGTAGTATAGCAGGAGCCGGCTACACCTTC. This chain uses TRBV19 with TRBJ1-2; D unresolved. The CDR3 sequence is 12 residues long. Trimming cost V 1 base and J 8 bases, with 8 bases left between them. Germline CDR1 is LNHDA and CDR2 is SQIVND (reference sequence).

Note on this clone: Other DNA sequences in the sample encode the same CDR3. J is TRBJ1-2 and V is TRBV6-5, with unresolved D. The V gene lost 2 bases and the J gene lost 4 bases, with 8 bases spanning the gap. Germline V gene lookup returns CDR1 MNHEY and CDR2 SVGAGI. This CDR3 spans 13 amino acids. CDR3 in amino acids: CASSYRGGYGYTF. CDR3 sequence (DNA): TGTGCCAGCAGTTACCGCGGTGGCTATGGCTACACCTTC.

The V and J genes are TRBV6-1 and TRBJ2-1; TRBD1 agrees at 8 bases. This CDR3 region has 13 residues. The ends lost 6 bases at V and 3 bases at J; junction bases unmatched: 1. Germline V gene data show CDR1 as MNHNS and CDR2 as SASEGT. In DNA form, the CDR3 reads TGTGCCAGCAGGACAGGGGACTACAATGAGCAGTTCTTC. The encoded protein is CASRTGDYNEQFF.

The chain couples TRBV5-6 to TRBJ2-1; 16 bases line up with TRBD2. The germline V gene encodes CDR1 SGHDT and CDR2 YYEEEE. V shed 4 bases, J shed 11 bases, and the junction held 9 bases outside the gene matches. The length of the CDR3 is 16 residues. As DNA, the CDR3 is TGTGCCAGCAGCCCGGGACTAGCGGGAGGGCCGCGACAGCAGTTCTTC. Encoded protein: CASSPGLAGGPRQQFF.

The chain couples TRBV7-3 to TRBJ2-1; TRBD2 agrees at 7 bases. The germline V gene has CDR1 SGHTA and CDR2 FQGTGA. CDR3 length: 15 residues. Trimming at V came to 3 bases and at J to 8 bases, leaving 10 bases not matched to a gene. The CDR3 spells CASSLGLAEVYEQFF. In DNA form, the CDR3 reads TGTGCCAGCAGCTTGGGTCTAGCGGAGGTCTATGAGCAGTTCTTC. The complete variable domain, with remaining parts taken from reference TRBV7-3 and TRBJ2-1, reads GAGVSQTPSNKVTEKGKYVELRCDPISGHTALYWYRQSLGQGPEFLIYFQGTGAADDSGLPNDRFFAVRPEGSVSTLKIQRTERGDSAVYLCASSLGLAEVYEQFFGPGTRLTVL.

This sequence joins TRBV7-2 and TRBJ2-3; 7 bases are a match to TRBD2. There are 12 residues in the CDR3. CDR1 is SGHTA, CDR2 FQGNSA, per germline. V dropped 5 bases and J dropped 5; count of bases not matched to a gene: 1. CDR3 protein: CASSRGRDTQYF. CDR3 DNA sequence: TGTGCCAGCAGCCGCGGGAGAGATACGCAGTATTTT.

The chain uses TRBV6-5 and TRBJ2-5, with D unresolved. The CDR3 loop spans 16 amino acids. Trimming stripped 0 bases from V and 4 bases from J, with 15 bases between. CDR1 is MNHEY, CDR2 SVGAGI, per germline. For the CDR3, the DNA is TGTGCCAGCAGTTACTCGGTCGGGCAAACCCCAGAGACCCAGTACTTC. Protein: CASSYSVGQTPETQYF.

The chain links TRBV7-3 to TRBJ2-3, with D possibly matching TRBD1 (6 bases). V lost 4 bases and J lost 4, with 15 bases in between. This CDR3 comprises 15 residues. The germline V gene has CDR1 SGHTA and CDR2 FQGTGA. The CDR3 reads CASSSSRGFSDTQYF. DNA of the CDR3: TGTGCCAGCAGCTCATCGAGGGGGTTCTCAGATACGCAGTATTTT.

The chain is built from TRBV19 and TRBJ1-1, with TRBD1 identical over 8 bases. The germline V gene encodes CDR1 LNHDA and CDR2 SQIVND (reference sequence). The V segment lost 4 bases and the J segment 3 bases; nucleotides outside the gene matches: 4. The CDR3 totals 14 residues. Here the CDR3 DNA reads TGTGCCAGTAGTACAGGGGGCCGGGACACTGAAGCTTTCTTT. Its translation: CASSTGGRDTEAFF. The whole variable domain, remainder taken from reference TRBV19 and TRBJ1-1, is DGGITQSPKYLFRKEGQNVTLSCEQNLNHDAMYWYRQDPGQGLRLIYYSQIVNDFQKGDIAEGYSVSREKKESFPLTVTSAQKNPTAFYLCASSTGGRDTEAFFGQGTRLTVV.

The V gene is TRBV6-5, the J gene TRBJ1-1; D is possibly TRBD1 (5 bases). The germline V gene has CDR1 MNHEY and CDR2 SVGAGI. Trimming left V 2 bases short and J 9 bases short, with 13 bases between. The CDR3 extends over 13 amino acids. The CDR3, as DNA: TGTGCCAGCAGTTACGTAAAGGGGAGCCAAGCTTTCTTT. It is translated as CASSYVKGSQAFF.

This clone occurred once. The chain is built from TRBV27 and TRBJ2-2, with 11 bases fitting TRBD1. The CDR3 length is 15 residues. Unmatched junction bases numbered 6, after V lost 6 bases and J lost 6 bases. Germline V gene data show CDR1 as MNHEY and CDR2 as SMNVEV (reference sequence). The CDR3 sequence: CASRQDRGRAGELFF. The DNA of the CDR3 is TGTGCCAGCAGACAGGACAGGGGGCGGGCCGGGGAGCTGTTTTTT.